Below, 25 T cell receptor beta chains from the same sample are listed, as sequenced in a study of blood T cell repertoires in COVID-19. Sequencing was performed with immunoSEQ multiplex PCR; in TCRdb, only in-frame clones are kept and a portion is missing. The sample contains 360,000 or so clones, roughly 87% of which appear only once. Sequenced material: peripheral blood. These receptor sequences come from a woman aged 60-75 years with COVID-19, enrolled during active disease.

V and J are TRBV23-1 and TRBJ2-3; TRBD2 is a possible D gene (5 bases). TRBV23-1 is filed as an ORF, its function uncertain. This CDR3 contains 14 residues. The ends were cut back, 0 bases at V and 2 bases at J, with 6 bases in the middle. The CDR3 loop is CASSQSGVTDTQYF. The CDR3, as DNA: TGCGCCAGCAGTCAATCCGGGGTCACAGATACGCAGTATTTT.

This chain uses TRBV5-1 with TRBJ2-2, with unresolved D. Trimming took off 2 bases at V and 1 base at J, with 6 bases between the two ends. This CDR3 contains 14 residues. The germline CDR1 and CDR2 sequences are SGHRS and YFSETQ. The CDR3 DNA is TGCGCCAGCAGCTTACTACTGAACACCGGGGAGCTGTTTTTT. Protein sequence: CASSLLLNTGELFF.

The chain uses TRBV28 and TRBJ2-5; possible D gene TRBD1, 5 bases. Trimming took 3 bases from V and 3 from J, leaving 20 bases between them. The CDR3 loop spans 17 amino acids. CDR1 and CDR2 (germline): MDHEN, SYDVKM. CDR3 nucleotides: TGTGCCAGCAGTTTGGCCCTCACAGGCCGGTTGGAAGAGACCCAGTACTTC. This translates into CASSLALTGRLEETQYF.

The V gene is TRBV11-3, the J gene TRBJ1-1; 8 bases fit TRBD1. The length of the CDR3 is 14 residues. CDR1 and CDR2 (germline): SGHNT, YENEEA. V dropped 5 bases and J dropped 6; count of bases not matched to a gene: 8. The CDR3 nucleotides read TGTGCCAGCAGCATCAACGACAGGGGCGCTGAAGCTTTCTTT. This gives the protein CASSINDRGAEAFF.

The chain is built from TRBV29-1 and TRBJ2-1, with 7 bases fitting TRBD1. V was pared by 1 base and J by 5 bases, with 5 bases of the junction left unmatched. Looked up from germline, CDR1 is SQVTM and CDR2 is ANQGSEA. The CDR3 extends over 14 amino acids. CDR3 residues: CSVEGTGIDNEQFF. CDR3 DNA sequence: TGCAGCGTTGAAGGGACAGGTATCGACAATGAGCAGTTCTTC.

V and J are TRBV7-6 and TRBJ1-3; 7 bases match TRBD1. The germline V gene has CDR1 SGHVS and CDR2 FNYEAQ. This CDR3 has 16 amino acids. Losses at the gene ends were 0 bases for V and 4 bases for J; bases not matched to a gene: 6. CDR3 DNA: TGTGCCAGCAGCTTAGCGCAGGGGGGTTTCGGAAACACCATATATTTT. It encodes CASSLAQGGFGNTIYF.

The chain combines TRBV5-4 with TRBJ1-1; a weak D match, TRBD1 (5 bases). There are 16 residues in the CDR3. Per germline, CDR1 SGHNT and CDR2 YYREEE (reference sequence). Trimming left V 1 base short and J 5 bases short, with 18 bases between. The CDR3 loop is CASSLWGSPEGTEAFF. The CDR3 nucleotides are TGTGCCAGCAGCTTGTGGGGCAGCCCTGAAGGAACTGAAGCTTTCTTT.

V and J are TRBV5-6 and TRBJ2-5; 9 nucleotides align to TRBD1. The CDR3 totals 17 residues. Germline CDR1 SGHDT, CDR2 YYEEEE. V was clipped by 0 bases and J by 7 bases; unmatched bases: 13. The CDR3 protein is CASSLVGTGPREGTQYF. As DNA, the CDR3 is TGTGCCAGCAGCTTGGTGGGGACAGGGCCACGCGAGGGGACCCAGTACTTC.

CDR3 nucleotide sequence: TGTGCCAGCAGCCTTTCGGACAGGAGAGAGACCCAGTACTTC. Translation gives CASSLSDRRETQYF. This rearrangement joins TRBV3-1 (or the pseudogene TRBV3-2) to TRBJ2-5, with 7 bases matching TRBD1. V trimming: 4 bases; J trimming: 4 bases; junction bases outside the gene matches: 6. From germline, CDR1 is LGHDT and CDR2 YNNKEL (reference sequence). The CDR3 is made up of 14 amino acids.

The genes are TRBV9 and TRBJ2-1; maybe TRBD2 (7 bases). Germline V gives CDR1 SGDLS, CDR2 YYNGEE. This CDR3 region has 16 residues. V shed 0 bases and J shed 4 bases, with 14 bases lying between them. In nucleotides, the CDR3 is TGTGCCAGCAGCGTAGCGGGGGGCCGGGGTTACAATGAGCAGTTCTTC. Encoded protein: CASSVAGGRGYNEQFF.

The V and J genes are TRBV6-1 and TRBJ1-6; TRBD1 matches 7 bases. J lost 14 bases, V lost 1 base, and 17 bases had no gene match. The CDR3 runs to 17 residues. CDR1 and CDR2 from the germline V gene are MNHNS and SASEGT. CDR3 in amino acids: CASSEELDRPPKTALHF. CDR3 DNA sequence: TGTGCCAGCAGTGAAGAACTGGACAGGCCCCCAAAAACGGCCCTCCACTTT.

The V and J genes are TRBV15 and TRBJ1-2; TRBD1 matches 8 bases. Germline V lookup: CDR1 LNHNV, CDR2 YYDKDF (reference sequence). The CDR3 is 15 residues long. With 5 bases clipped from V and 3 bases from J, the junction kept 8 bases outside the gene matches. Here the CDR3 DNA reads TGTGCCACCAGCGAACCCGGGACAGGCGACTATGGCTACACCTTC. It yields the protein CATSEPGTGDYGYTF.

This clone was detected a few times. The chain has TRBV7-6 and TRBJ2-7, with D possibly being TRBD1 (6 bases). Germline CDR1 and CDR2: SGHVS and FNYEAQ. With 6 bases removed from V and 3 bases from J, the gap between germline ends came to 12 bases. The CDR3 totals 13 residues. CDR3 coding DNA: TGTGCCAGCAGTTCCACAGGGCGCTACGAGCAGTACTTC. It codes for CASSSTGRYEQYF.

This sequence joins TRBV18 and TRBJ1-1; a possible D gene is TRBD1 (5 bases). The CDR3 covers 14 residues. Germline CDR1 is KGHSH and CDR2 is LQKENI. The V end lost 2 bases, the J end lost 0 bases, and 7 bases lay between the germline ends. In DNA, the CDR3 is TGTGCCAGCTCACCAATCAGGGTGAACACTGAAGCTTTCTTT. It codes for CASSPIRVNTEAFF.

The rearrangement links TRBV27 to TRBJ2-1, with D possibly being TRBD1 (5 bases). The V gene lost 1 base and the J gene lost 9 bases, with 16 bases spanning the gap. CDR3 length equals 15 residues. The germline V gene encodes CDR1 MNHEY and CDR2 SMNVEV (reference sequence). For the CDR3, the DNA is TGTGCCAGCAGTTTATTAGCCAGGGCGTATAGTGAGCAGTTCTTC. This gives the protein CASSLLARAYSEQFF.

The chain is built from TRBV5-1 and TRBJ1-1, with unresolved D. Trimming pared 6 bases from V and 1 base from J, leaving 16 bases between. Germline lookup yields CDR1 SGHRS and CDR2 YFSETQ. This CDR3 region has 15 residues. CDR3 nucleotides: TGCGCCAGCATCGGGAGCAGGTCCGCGAACACTGAAGCTTTCTTT. Protein sequence: CASIGSRSANTEAFF. Looking up the rest from reference TRBV5-1 and TRBJ1-1 gives the full variable domain: KAGVTQTPRYLIKTRGQQVTLSCSPISGHRSVSWYQQTPGQGLQFLFEYFSETQRNKGNFPGRFSGRQFSNSRSEMNVSTLELGDSALYLCASIGSRSANTEAFFGQGTRLTVV.

The chain has TRBV6-5 and TRBJ1-1, with D maybe TRBD1 (5 bases). From germline, CDR1 is MNHEY and CDR2 SVGAGI. Trimming took 2 bases from V and 9 from J, leaving 16 bases between them. CDR3 length: 14 residues. The chain's CDR3 is CASSYRRGASQAFF. In DNA form, the CDR3 reads TGTGCCAGCAGTTACCGCCGCGGGGCCAGCCAAGCTTTCTTT.

This clone has only one observation. The rearrangement joins TRBV11-2 to TRBJ1-3, with 8 positions matching TRBD1. The CDR3 consists of 14 residues. From germline, CDR1 is SGHAT and CDR2 FQNNGV. The ends lost 3 bases at V and 8 bases at J; junction bases unmatched: 6. The CDR3 loop reads CASSFQGAQDTIYF. In DNA form, the CDR3 reads TGTGCCAGCAGCTTTCAGGGGGCTCAGGACACCATATATTTT.

V usage is TRBV5-1 and J usage is TRBJ2-5; 8 nucleotides agree with TRBD2. J was trimmed by 2 bases and V by 1 base; bases with no gene match: 4. There are 15 residues in the CDR3. In germline, CDR1 is SGHRS, CDR2 YFSETQ. DNA for the CDR3: TGCGCCAGCAGCTTGACGGGAGGGCTACAAGAGACCCAGTACTTC. This encodes CASSLTGGLQETQYF.

This clone was observed a single time. The chain employs TRBV7-2 and TRBJ2-5; unclear D gene. CDR1 and CDR2 from the germline V gene are SGHTA and FQGNSA. V gave up 5 bases and J gave up 4 bases, with 8 bases separating them. The CDR3 runs to 12 residues. CDR3 residues: CASSRPGETQYF. The CDR3 region has the DNA TGTGCCAGCAGCCGCCCCGGAGAGACCCAGTACTTC.

This sequence joins TRBV28 and TRBJ1-2, with TRBD1 identical over 7 bases. Germline V gives CDR1 MDHEN, CDR2 SYDVKM. V was pared by 6 bases and J by 4 bases, with 11 bases of the junction left unmatched. CDR3 size: 15 residues. The CDR3 nucleotides are TGTGCCAGCAGCCTCCGGGACAGAAACCTCTATGGCTACACCTTC. Protein: CASSLRDRNLYGYTF.

The genes are TRBV19 and TRBJ2-1; D is possibly TRBD1 (5 bases). Germline CDR1 is LNHDA and CDR2 is SQIVND (reference sequence). Trimming pared 3 bases from V and 6 bases from J, leaving 15 bases between. This CDR3 has 15 residues. CDR3 protein: CASSIQGQASNEQFF. Here the CDR3 DNA reads TGTGCCAGTAGTATCCAGGGTCAGGCATCCAATGAGCAGTTCTTC.

The chain is built from TRBV7-2 and TRBJ1-1; D is possibly TRBD1 (5 bases). The CDR3 consists of 14 residues. V lost 1 base to trimming and J lost 5 bases, with 11 bases between them. The germline V gene has CDR1 SGHTA and CDR2 FQGNSA. The CDR3 DNA is TGTGCCAGCAGCTTAGGCGGGGGTGGAACTGAAGCTTTCTTT. Translating gives CASSLGGGGTEAFF.

CDR3 nucleotide sequence: TGCGCCAGCAGTACGGGACAGAGCTATGGCTACACCTTC. Translating gives CASSTGQSYGYTF. The chain has TRBV10-1 and TRBJ1-2, with TRBD1 identical over 7 bases. The germline V gene has CDR1 WNHNN and CDR2 SYGVQD (reference sequence). V lost 5 bases and J lost 4; bases outside the gene matches: 4. This CDR3 is 13 amino acids long.

The V gene is TRBV2, the J gene TRBJ1-2; D is perhaps TRBD1 (5 bases). V lost 6 bases to trimming and J lost 4 bases, with 15 bases between them. This CDR3 is 14 amino acids long. Per germline, CDR1 SNHLY and CDR2 FYNNEI. The CDR3 bases are TGTGCCAGCAGAGACTCCCAGGGTTTCTATGGCTACACCTTC. As protein: CASRDSQGFYGYTF.